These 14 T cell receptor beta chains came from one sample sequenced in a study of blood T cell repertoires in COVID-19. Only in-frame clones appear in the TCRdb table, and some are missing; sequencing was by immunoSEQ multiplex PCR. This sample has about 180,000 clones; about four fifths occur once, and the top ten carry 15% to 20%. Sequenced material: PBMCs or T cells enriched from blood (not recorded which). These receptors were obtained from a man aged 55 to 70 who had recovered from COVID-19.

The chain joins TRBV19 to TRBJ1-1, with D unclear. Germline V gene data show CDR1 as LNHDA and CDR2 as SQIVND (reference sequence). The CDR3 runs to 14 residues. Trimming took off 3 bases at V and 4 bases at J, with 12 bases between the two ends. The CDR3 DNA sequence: TGTGCCAGTAGTATCCGCCGGGAGGCCACTGAAGCTTTCTTT. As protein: CASSIRREATEAFF.

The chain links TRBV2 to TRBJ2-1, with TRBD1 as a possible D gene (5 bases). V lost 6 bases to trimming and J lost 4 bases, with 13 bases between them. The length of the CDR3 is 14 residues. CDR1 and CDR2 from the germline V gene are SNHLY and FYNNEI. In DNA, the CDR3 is TGTGCCAGCAGCAAGACCCGACAGTACAATGAGCAGTTCTTC. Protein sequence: CASSKTRQYNEQFF.

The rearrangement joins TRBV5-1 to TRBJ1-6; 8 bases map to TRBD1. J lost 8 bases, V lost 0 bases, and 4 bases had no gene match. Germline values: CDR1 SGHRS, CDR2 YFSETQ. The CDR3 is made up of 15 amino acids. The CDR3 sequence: CASSLAGGEDSPLHF. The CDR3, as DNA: TGCGCCAGCAGCTTGGCAGGGGGCGAGGATTCACCCCTCCACTTT.

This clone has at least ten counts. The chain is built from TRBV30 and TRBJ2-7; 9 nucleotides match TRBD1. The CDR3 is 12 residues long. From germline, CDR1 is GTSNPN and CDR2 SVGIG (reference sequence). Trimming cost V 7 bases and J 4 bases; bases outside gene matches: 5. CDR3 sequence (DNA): TGTGCCTCGGGACAGGGAACATACGAGCAGTACTTC. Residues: CASGQGTYEQYF.

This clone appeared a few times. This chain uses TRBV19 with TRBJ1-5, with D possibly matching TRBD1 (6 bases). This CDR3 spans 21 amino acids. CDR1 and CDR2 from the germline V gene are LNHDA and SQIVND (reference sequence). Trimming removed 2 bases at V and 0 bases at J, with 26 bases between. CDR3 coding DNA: TGTGCCAGTAGTATAAACTCGCGGTTAACAGGGCAAGCGGATAGCAATCAGCCCCAGCATTTT. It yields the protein CASSINSRLTGQADSNQPQHF. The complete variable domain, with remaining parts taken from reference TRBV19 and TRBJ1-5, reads DGGITQSPKYLFRKEGQNVTLSCEQNLNHDAMYWYRQDPGQGLRLIYYSQIVNDFQKGDIAEGYSVSREKKESFPLTVTSAQKNPTAFYLCASSINSRLTGQADSNQPQHFGDGTRLSIL.

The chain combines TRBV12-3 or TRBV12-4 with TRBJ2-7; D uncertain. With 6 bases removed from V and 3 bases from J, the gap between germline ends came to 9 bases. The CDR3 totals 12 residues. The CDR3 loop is CASSIVSYEQYF. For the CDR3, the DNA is TGTGCCAGCAGCATAGTAAGCTACGAGCAGTACTTC.

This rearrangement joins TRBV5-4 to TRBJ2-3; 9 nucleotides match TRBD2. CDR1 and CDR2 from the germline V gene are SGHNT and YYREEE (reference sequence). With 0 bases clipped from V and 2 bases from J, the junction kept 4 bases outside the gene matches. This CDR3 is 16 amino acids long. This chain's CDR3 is CASSLDLAGITDTQYF. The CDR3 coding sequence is TGTGCCAGCAGCTTGGATCTAGCGGGAATCACAGATACGCAGTATTTT.

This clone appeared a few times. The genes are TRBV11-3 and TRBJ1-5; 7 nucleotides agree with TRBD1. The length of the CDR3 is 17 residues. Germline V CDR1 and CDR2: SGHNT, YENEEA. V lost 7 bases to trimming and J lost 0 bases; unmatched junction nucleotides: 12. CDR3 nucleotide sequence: TGTGCCAGCAACTGGGACAGCGTCCACTATAGCAATCAGCCCCAGCATTTT. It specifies CASNWDSVHYSNQPQHF.

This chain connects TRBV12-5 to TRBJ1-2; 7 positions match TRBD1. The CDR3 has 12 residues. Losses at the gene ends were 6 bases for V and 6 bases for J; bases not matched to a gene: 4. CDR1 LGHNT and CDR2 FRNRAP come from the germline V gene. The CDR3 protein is CASGQGQHGYTF. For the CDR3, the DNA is TGTGCTAGTGGACAGGGACAGCATGGCTACACCTTC.

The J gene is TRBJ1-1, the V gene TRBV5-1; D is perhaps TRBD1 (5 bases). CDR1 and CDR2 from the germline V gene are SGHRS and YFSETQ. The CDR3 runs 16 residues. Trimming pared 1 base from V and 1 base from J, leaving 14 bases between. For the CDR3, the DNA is TGCGCCAGCAGCTTGCGGCAGGGATTCAGGAACACTGAAGCTTTCTTT. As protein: CASSLRQGFRNTEAFF.

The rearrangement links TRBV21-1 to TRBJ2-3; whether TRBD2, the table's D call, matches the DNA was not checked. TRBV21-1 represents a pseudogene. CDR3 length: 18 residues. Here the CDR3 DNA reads TGTGCCAGCAGCAAAGCGCTACGGACTAGCGGTAACACAGATACGCAGTATTTT. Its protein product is CASSKALRTSGNTDTQYF.

CDR3 protein: CASSQVTGRDTEAFF. DNA for the CDR3: TGTGCCAGCAGCCAAGTCACCGGGAGGGACACTGAAGCTTTCTTT. J is TRBJ1-1 and V is TRBV4-2; D uncertain. The CDR3 runs to 15 residues. Germline values: CDR1 LGHNA, CDR2 YNFKEQ. V was pared by 1 base and J by 3 bases, with 12 bases between.

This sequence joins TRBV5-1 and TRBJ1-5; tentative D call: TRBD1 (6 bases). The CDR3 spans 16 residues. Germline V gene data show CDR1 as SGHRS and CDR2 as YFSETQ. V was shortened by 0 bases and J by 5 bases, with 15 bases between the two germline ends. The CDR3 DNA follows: TGCGCCAGCAGCTTGGGGGACATTTTCGGGGATCAGCCCCAGCATTTT. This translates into CASSLGDIFGDQPQHF.

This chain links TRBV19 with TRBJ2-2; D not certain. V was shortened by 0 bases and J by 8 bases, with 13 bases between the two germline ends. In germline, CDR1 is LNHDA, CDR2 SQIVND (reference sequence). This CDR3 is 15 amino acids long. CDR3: CASSIDRSLIGELFF. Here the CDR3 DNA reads TGTGCCAGTAGTATAGATCGGTCCCTTATAGGGGAGCTGTTTTTT.